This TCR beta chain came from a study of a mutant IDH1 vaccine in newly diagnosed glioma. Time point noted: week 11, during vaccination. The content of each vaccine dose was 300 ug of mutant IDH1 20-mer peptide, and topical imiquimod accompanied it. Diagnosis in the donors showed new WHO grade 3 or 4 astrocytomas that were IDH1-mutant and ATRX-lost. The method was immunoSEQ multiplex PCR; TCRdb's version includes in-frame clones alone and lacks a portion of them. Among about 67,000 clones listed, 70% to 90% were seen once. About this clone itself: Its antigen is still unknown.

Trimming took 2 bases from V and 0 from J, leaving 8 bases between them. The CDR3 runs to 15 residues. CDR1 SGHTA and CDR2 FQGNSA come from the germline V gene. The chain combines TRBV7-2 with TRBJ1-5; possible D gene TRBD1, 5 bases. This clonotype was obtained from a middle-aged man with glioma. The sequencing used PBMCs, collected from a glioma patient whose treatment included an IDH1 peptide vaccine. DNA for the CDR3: TGTGCCAGCAGCTTACTAGGGGTTAGCAATCAGCCCCAGCATTTT. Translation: CASSLLGVSNQPQHF.